This section outlines one T cell receptor beta chain sequence together with its context. This CDR3 contains 15 residues. Germline V gene sequence: CDR1 LGHDT, CDR2 YNNKEL (reference sequence). Trimming cost V 3 bases and J 7 bases; bases outside gene matches: 7. This specimen comes from a study of blood T cell repertoires in COVID-19. Study summary: The samples span acute and convalescent COVID-19 from the United States, Italy and Spain.

In the original workflow: Reference gene primer amplification gave estimated nucleated cell counts. Repertoires were generated with immunoSEQ multiplex PCR, while TCRdb's copy carries only in-frame clones and drops some. That table gives V, J and clone size, and the DNA gave D and trimming. The sample has over 150,000 clones; about nine tenths are singletons. Sequencing input: peripheral blood. V and J are TRBV3-1 (or the pseudogene TRBV3-2) and TRBJ1-2; 11 nucleotides align to TRBD1. The receptor comes from a man aged 25 to 40 with acute or convalescent COVID-19. For the CDR3, the DNA is TGTGCCAGCAGCCACCAGGACAGGGGGCGGTCTGGCTACACCTTC. Its translation is CASSHQDRGRSGYTF.